This TCR beta chain comes out of a study of T-cell reconstitution after alpha-beta-depleted transplantation in children. Study results and caveats: Reportedly, roughly two months post-transplant, alpha-beta T cells arose from several hundred expanded graft clones.

Comments on this clonotype: Its antigen is as yet unknown.

Unique molecular identifiers were used in preparing the TCRbeta library. Each CDR3 protein gets one entry after TCRdb re-called the PCR reads with MiXCR. The table shows a few hundred thousand distinct CDR3 sequences, with 13% occurring only once. V shed 0 bases and J shed 7 bases, with 10 bases lying between them. The germline V gene encodes CDR1 DFQATT and CDR2 SNEGSKA (reference sequence). The CDR3 runs to 12 residues. J is TRBJ2-7 and V is TRBV20-1; TRBD1 might be the D (5 bases). The receptor was isolated from a male patient under 18 who had a stem cell transplant for acute myeloid leukemia, so the T cells may come from the graft donor. This specimen was PBMCs, mostly from graft donor cells, taken 360 days after TCRalphabeta/CD19-depleted stem cell transplant. CDR3 in DNA: TGCAGTGCTAGAGAACTCAGGGTAGAGCAGTACTTC. As protein: CSARELRVEQYF.